This TCR beta chain was recovered during a study of beta chain features in type 1 diabetes. Sorted CD4+ subsets: naive, central memory, regulatory, stem cell-like memory (CD45RO/CCR7/CD25/CD127/CD95/CD27 panel). Expressed TCRB transcripts were sequenced because the entire RNA isolate underwent reverse transcription. Read counts averaged roughly 3.7 million for samples of naive, central memory and regulatory T cells. The protocol was immunoSEQ multiplex PCR, while the TCRdb copy is restricted to in-frame clones and leaves out a portion. Altogether around 300,000 clones are present, about 8.5% being singletons, with the ten largest covering approximately 1%. The CDR3 is made up of 12 amino acids. Germline CDR1 SGDLS, CDR2 YYNGEE. Trimming took off 3 bases at V and 9 bases at J, with 9 bases between the two ends. This clone was counted a few times. As yet, its antigen is unknown. Study-wide results and limits: Type 1 diabetes patients had moderately but significantly shorter TCRB CDR3s in all four CD4+ subsets.

The material sequenced was central memory CD4+ T cells from blood. This TCR came from a woman aged 18-30 years in good health. The chain joins TRBV9 to TRBJ2-2; D uncertain. The CDR3 DNA follows: TGTGCCAGCAGCGGTGCTCGGCGGGAGCTGTTTTTT. It encodes CASSGARRELFF. Complete variable domain (other parts from reference TRBV9 and TRBJ2-2): DSGVTQTPKHLITATGQRVTLRCSPRSGDLSVYWYQQSLDQGLQFLIQYYNGEERAKGNILERFSAQQFPDLHSELNLSSLELGDSALYFCASSGARRELFFGEGSRLTVL.